This TCR beta chain was found in a study of CD8+ T cells in alopecia areata. Study background: Treated patients' severity was scored by percentage of affected scalp area. Study findings and constraints: Higher clonality and more expanded CD8+ clones appeared in lesional than normal scalp.

Noted treatment: oral pan-JAK inhibitor, 5-10 mg twice daily. Punch biopsies of lesional scalp, plus peripheral blood, were taken from alopecia areata patients. As the sequencing template, cDNA was produced by extracting RNA and reverse transcribing it. The repertoire was sequenced with immunoSEQ multiplex PCR; TCRdb's copy has only in-frame clones and lacks some. This table holds more than 95,000 clones, about 54% found once. The germline gives CDR1 SQVTM, CDR2 ANQGSEA. CDR3 length equals 15 residues. Trimming took 7 bases from V and 2 from J; bases not matched to a gene: 9. This clone was counted a few times. Its specificity is not known.

This sequence originates from a human donor with alopecia areata. The V gene is TRBV29-1, the J gene TRBJ2-3, with 10 bases aligning to TRBD2. Sequences were derived from CD8+ T cells sorted from blood, sampled at week 4, from a patient treated with tofacitinib. In DNA, the CDR3 is TGCAGCGGTAGCGGGGGGTCACTCTTCACAGATACGCAGTATTTT. This codes for CSGSGGSLFTDTQYF.